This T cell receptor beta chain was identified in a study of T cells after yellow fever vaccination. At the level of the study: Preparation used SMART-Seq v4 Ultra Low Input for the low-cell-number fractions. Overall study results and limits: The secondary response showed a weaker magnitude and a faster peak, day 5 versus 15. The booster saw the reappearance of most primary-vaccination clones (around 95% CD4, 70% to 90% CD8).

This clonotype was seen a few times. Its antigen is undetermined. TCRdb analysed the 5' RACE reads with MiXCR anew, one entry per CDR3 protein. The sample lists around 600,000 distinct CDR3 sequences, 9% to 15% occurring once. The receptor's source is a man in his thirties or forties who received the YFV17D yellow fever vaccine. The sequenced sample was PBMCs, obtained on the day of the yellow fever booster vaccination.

The CDR3 bases are TGTGCCAGCAGCCATATGGACCCTACAGTAACTCGCACAGATACGCAGTATTTT. The encoded protein is CASSHMDPTVTRTDTQYF. The chain employs TRBV14 and TRBJ2-3, with D unclear. V lost 3 bases, J lost 1 base, and 20 bases lay in between. Per germline, CDR1 SGHDN and CDR2 FVKESK. The CDR3 totals 18 residues.